These 19 T cell receptor beta chains came from one sample sequenced in a study of tumor and adjacent non-tumor tissue in lung cancer. Three rounds of nested PCR, following a modified ARM-PCR protocol, produced the TCRbeta library. A single record per CDR3 protein comes from TCRdb applying MiXCR to the multiplex PCR reads. This sample has 77,000 or so distinct CDR3 sequences, with approximately 82% found just once. The template was RNA from unsorted bulk tissue. More than 3 cm separated this lung sample from the edge of the tumor. Source material: distant non-tumor lung tissue. Source of these receptors: a man aged 65 to 85 with non-small cell lung cancer.

With regard to this clonotype: The junction does not match germline at one end; this may be a read error. V usage is TRBV11-1 and J usage is TRBJ1-1, with a possible D match to TRBD1 (5 bases). CDR1 is SGHAT and CDR2 is FQDESV in the germline V gene (reference sequence). The CDR3 has 15 residues. In nucleotides, the CDR3 is TGTGCCAACAGCATAGACGGGGCTTTGACGAGTGAAGCTTTCTTT. Encoded protein: CANSIDGALTSEAFF.

Only one count was recorded for this clonotype. Compared with germline, one end of the junction differs, possibly owing to a read error. The chain employs TRBV6-5 and TRBJ1-1, with TRBD1 as a possible D gene (5 bases). This CDR3 is 15 amino acids long. Germline V CDR1 and CDR2: MNHEY, SVGAGI. CDR3 DNA: TGTGCCAGCAGTTACTCGCCCTGGGGGAAGACTGAAGCCTTCTTT. It is translated as CASSYSPWGKTEAFF.

In the case of this clonotype: One end of the junction varies from germline; a read error may be responsible. This rearrangement joins TRBV6-5 to TRBJ1-6, with D tentatively TRBD1 (6 bases). This CDR3 region has 15 residues. From germline, CDR1 is MNHEY and CDR2 SVGAGI. The CDR3 loop reads CASRTHRDKNSLLHF. For the CDR3, the DNA is TGTGCCAGCAGAACCCACAGGGACAAAAATTCACTCCTCCACTTT.

In the case of this clonotype: The conserved phenylalanine or tryptophan is not found at the CDR3 terminus, so this likely reflects a read error. The DNA is left out, because the CDR3 cannot be placed on it with certainty; the CDR3 is given as TCRdb lists it. The V call is TRBV29-1, the J call TRBJ2-5; the DNA was not compared with TRBD2, the D call given in the table. Ends included, the CDR3 has 16 residues. CDR1 SQVTM and CDR2 ANQGSEA come from the germline V gene. The CDR3 here is CSTKPYLQTDQETQYS.

This clonotype was counted a few times. The chain joins TRBV6-6 to TRBJ2-2; 8 bases map to TRBD1. Germline values: CDR1 MNHNY, CDR2 SVGAGI (reference sequence). The trim removed 2 bases at V and 5 bases at J, leaving 16 bases unmatched. The CDR3 spans 19 residues. The DNA for the CDR3 is TGTGCCAGCAGTTACGCAAACTTCGAATGGACAGGGCCTACCGGGGAGCTGTTTTTT. It codes for CASSYANFEWTGPTGELFF.

The genes are TRBV5-8 and TRBJ2-7; TRBD1 matches 7 bases. The V gene's germline CDR1 is SGHTS and CDR2 YDEGEE. The CDR3 has 13 residues. The trim removed 6 bases at V and 8 bases at J, leaving 11 bases unmatched. The CDR3 is CASNTFDRDKQYF. The DNA for the CDR3 is TGTGCCAGCAACACCTTTGACAGGGACAAGCAGTACTTC.

In regard to this clonotype: A single base separates this from a much larger clone, so it may be a read error. The chain employs TRBV12-3 or TRBV12-4 and TRBJ2-3, with 11 bases aligning to TRBD1. This CDR3 is built from 15 residues. The DNA for the CDR3 is TGTGCCAACTCCCGGACAGGGGGCATCACAGATGCGCAGTATTTT. As protein: CANSRTGGITDAQYF.

As to this clonotype: Its ends do not fully match the called genes, so a read error is possible. The chain combines TRBV14 with TRBJ2-7; D might be TRBD2 (5 bases). CDR3 length: 13 amino acids. Germline-derived CDR1 and CDR2 are SGHDN and FVKESK. CDR3 protein: CDSSHGEKYEQYF. The CDR3 DNA reads as TGTGACAGCAGTCACGGGGAAAAGTACGAGCAGTACTTC.

Note on this clonotype: The junction shows a germline mismatch at one end, possibly a read error. V and J are TRBV20-1 and TRBJ2-7, with 7 bases identical to TRBD2. The germline CDR1 and CDR2 sequences are DFQATT and SNEGSKA (reference sequence). This CDR3 comprises 15 residues. The CDR3 spells CSPREGRAGTYEQYF. The DNA of the CDR3 is TGCAGTCCTAGAGAAGGACGAGCGGGGACCTACGAGCAGTACTTC.

As to this clonotype: A much larger clonotype is one base distant, so this may be a read error. The V call is TRBV5-5, the J call TRBJ1-6, with TRBD1 matching 8 bases. The germline V gene encodes CDR1 SGHKS and CDR2 YYEKEE (reference sequence). The CDR3 consists of 17 residues. V lost 4 bases to trimming and J lost 9 bases; unmatched junction nucleotides: 15. The CDR3 sequence: CASSPTGAPHLGSPLHF. The DNA for the CDR3 is TGTGCCAGCAGCCCGACAGGGGCCCCCCATCTTGGTTCACCCCTCCACTTT. Supplemented by reference TRBV5-5 and TRBJ1-6, the full variable domain reads DAGVTQSPTHLIKTRGQQVTLRCSPISGHKSVSWYQQVLGQGPQFIFQYYEKEERGRGNFPDRFSARQFPNYSSELNVNALLLGDSALYLCASSPTGAPHLGSPLHFGNGTRLTVT.

This clonotype was found many times. The chain links TRBV11-2 to TRBJ1-1, with D unclear. The length of the CDR3 is 11 residues. Germline V gene lookup returns CDR1 SGHAT and CDR2 FQNNGV. Trimming removed 8 bases from V and 8 bases from J, with 12 bases in between. The CDR3 region has the DNA TGTGCCAGCGACAAGGTGGACGAAGCTTTCTTT. This translates into CASDKVDEAFF.

This clonotype showed up just a few times. This may be a read error, as it is one base from a much larger clone. This chain connects TRBV6-2 or TRBV6-3 to TRBJ2-5; 10 bases map to TRBD2. The V segment lost 2 bases and the J segment 1 base; nucleotides outside the gene matches: 13. Per germline, CDR1 MNHEY and CDR2 SVGEGT. The CDR3 covers 19 residues. The CDR3 loop reads CASSYVRLAGNVSQETQYF. The CDR3, as DNA: TGTGCCAGCAGTTACGTACGACTAGCGGGTAATGTGAGCCAAGAGACCCAGTACTTC.

The gene calls are TRBV29-1 and TRBJ2-7; no clear D gene. Germline CDR1 and CDR2: SQVTM and ANQGSEA. CDR3 size: 13 residues. V was clipped by 4 bases and J by 13 bases, with 23 bases between them. CDR3 bases: TGCAGCGTTGGGGCAAGTGGGATGCGCGATCAATACTTC. The encoded protein is CSVGASGMRDQYF.

Here the CDR3 reads CASSGSQTEAFF. Written as DNA, the CDR3 is TGTGCCAGTAGCGGTTCCCAGACTGAAGCTTTCTTT. This sequence joins TRBV12-3 or TRBV12-4 and TRBJ1-1; no reliable D call. The CDR3 runs to 12 residues. The V and J ends lost 9 bases and 5 bases respectively, with 13 bases between them.

This clonotype has more than one count but fewer than ten. A much more abundant neighbour one base away suggests this may be a read error. V and J are TRBV4-1 and TRBJ1-2; 9 bases map to TRBD1. The CDR3 is made up of 15 amino acids. CDR1 and CDR2 from the germline V gene are MGHRA and YSYEKL. The CDR3 loop is CASSRAGQGFDGCTF. In DNA form, the CDR3 reads TGCGCCAGCAGCCGCGCGGGACAGGGTTTTGATGGCTGCACCTTC.

J is TRBJ1-3 and V is TRBV28; D uncertain. There are 12 residues in the CDR3. CDR1 MDHEN and CDR2 SYDVKM come from the germline V gene. Trimming took 5 bases from V and 4 from J, leaving 6 bases between them. CDR3 nucleotide sequence: TGTGCCAGCAGTCGTAGGGGAAACACCATATATTTT. Encoded protein: CASSRRGNTIYF.

Note on this clonotype: Because it lacks the conserved phenylalanine or tryptophan at the end, this CDR3 is likely a read error. V usage is TRBV29-1 and J usage is TRBJ2-5; D might be TRBD1 (6 bases). The V end lost 7 bases, the J end lost 11 bases, and 23 bases lay between the germline ends. The CDR3 covers 13 residues. Germline V gene sequence: CDR1 SQVTM, CDR2 ANQGSEA. The CDR3 DNA reads as TGCAGCGAGGCCGACAGGTTCCAAGAGATACAGTACCTC. This gives the protein CSEADRFQEIQYL.

This clonotype was found many times. The chain has TRBV5-4 and TRBJ2-7; 7 bases are shared with TRBD2. The length of the CDR3 is 13 residues. CDR1 SGHNT and CDR2 YYREEE come from the germline V gene (reference sequence). Trimming took 3 bases from V and 3 from J; bases not matched to a gene: 3. The CDR3 DNA is TGTGCCAGCAGCTCGGGACTAAGCTACGAGCAGTACTTC. Translating it yields CASSSGLSYEQYF.

This clonotype has a count of ten or more. The CDR3: CASSYSGGTSGNYNEQFF. CDR3 bases: TGTGCCAGCAGTTACTCGGGCGGGACTAGCGGGAACTACAATGAGCAGTTCTTC. The genes are TRBV6-6 and TRBJ2-1; 13 bases align to TRBD2. Germline V gene sequence: CDR1 MNHNY, CDR2 SVGAGI (reference sequence). The CDR3 runs to 18 residues. The ends lost 0 bases at V and 3 bases at J; junction bases unmatched: 5.